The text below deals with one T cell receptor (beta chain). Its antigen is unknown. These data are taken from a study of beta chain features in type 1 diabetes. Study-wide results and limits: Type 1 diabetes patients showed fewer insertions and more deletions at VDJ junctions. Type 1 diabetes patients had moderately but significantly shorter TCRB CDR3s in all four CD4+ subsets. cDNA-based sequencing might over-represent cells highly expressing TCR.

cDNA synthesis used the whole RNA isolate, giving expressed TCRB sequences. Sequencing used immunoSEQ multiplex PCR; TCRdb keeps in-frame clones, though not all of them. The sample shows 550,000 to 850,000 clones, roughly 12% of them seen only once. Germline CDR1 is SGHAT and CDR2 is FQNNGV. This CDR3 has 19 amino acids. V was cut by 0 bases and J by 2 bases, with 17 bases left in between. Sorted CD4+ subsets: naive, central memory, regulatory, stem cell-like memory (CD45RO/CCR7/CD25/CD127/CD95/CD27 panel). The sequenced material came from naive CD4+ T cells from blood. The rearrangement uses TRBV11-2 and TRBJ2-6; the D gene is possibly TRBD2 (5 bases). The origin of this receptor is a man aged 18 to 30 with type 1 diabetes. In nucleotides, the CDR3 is TGTGCCAGCAGCTTAGATGAAGTTTCGGAGGAGGCTGGGGCCAACGTCCTGACTTTC. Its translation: CASSLDEVSEEAGANVLTF.